A single sample gave rise to the 22 T cell receptor beta chains below, sequenced in a study of early T cells in non-severe SARS-CoV-2 infection. TCRdb passed the 5' RACE reads through MiXCR, listing each CDR3 protein once. Altogether tens of thousands of distinct CDR3 sequences are present, under 15% being singletons, with the ten largest covering approximately 6%. The sequencing input was whole blood. Source of these receptors: an adult who was a healthcare worker with PCR-confirmed SARS-CoV-2 infection or an uninfected control (not recorded which).

This clonotype has a handful of counts. The gene calls are TRBV5-4 and TRBJ2-5, with D tentatively TRBD1 or TRBD2 (5 bases each). Trimming removed 2 bases from V and 1 base from J, with 15 bases in between. The CDR3 is 16 amino acids. Germline CDR1 is SGHNT and CDR2 is YYREEE (reference sequence). The CDR3 DNA is TGTGCCAGCAGCTTTCGCGCTGGGACGGCCCAAGAGACCCAGTACTTC. Encoded protein: CASSFRAGTAQETQYF.

This clonotype has at least ten counts. The genes are TRBV10-2 and TRBJ1-5; no clear D. Trimming pared 3 bases from V and 6 bases from J, leaving 12 bases between. Per the germline V gene, CDR1 is WSHSY and CDR2 is SAAADI. The CDR3 contains 14 residues. This CDR3 is CASSDGQVSQPQHF. CDR3 DNA: TGCGCCAGCAGTGACGGTCAGGTTAGTCAGCCCCAGCATTTT.

This clonotype was seen a few times. The chain links TRBV3-1 to TRBJ1-1; D perhaps matches TRBD1 (6 bases). The CDR3 extends over 13 amino acids. Trimming shortened V by 2 bases and J by 5 bases, and 9 bases separated the two germline ends. The V gene's germline CDR1 is LGHDT and CDR2 YNNKEL (reference sequence). CDR3 sequence (DNA): TGTGCCAGCAGCCAACAGGGGCTGACTGAAGCTTTCTTT. Protein product: CASSQQGLTEAFF.

The chain carries TRBV7-2 and TRBJ1-1; maybe TRBD1 (5 bases). Germline assignment: CDR1 SGHTA and CDR2 FQGNSA. V lost 2 bases and J 9 bases, leaving 16 bases between the germline ends. The CDR3 contains 14 residues. CDR3 loop: CASSLIFPTGQAFF. CDR3 DNA sequence: TGTGCCAGCAGCTTAATATTCCCCACGGGACAAGCTTTCTTT.

The J gene is TRBJ2-2, the V gene TRBV24-1, with D unresolved. The V gene lost 5 bases and the J gene lost 3 bases, with 9 bases spanning the gap. Germline assignment: CDR1 KGHDR and CDR2 SFDVKD. The CDR3 extends over 14 amino acids. CDR3 DNA: TGTGCCACCAGTGCACAGACTGACACCGGGGAGCTGTTTTTT. Protein: CATSAQTDTGELFF.

The chain combines TRBV3-1 with TRBJ2-7; D is perhaps TRBD1 (5 bases). The CDR3 runs 14 residues. The germline gives CDR1 LGHDT, CDR2 YNNKEL (reference sequence). Trimming took 2 bases from V and 4 from J, leaving 12 bases between them. CDR3 DNA sequence: TGTGCCAGCAGCCAAACTAACAGGCCGTACGAGCAGTACTTC. Protein sequence: CASSQTNRPYEQYF.

This clonotype was counted between two and nine times. The chain is built from TRBV28 and TRBJ2-7; 8 bases agree with TRBD1. Germline-derived CDR1 and CDR2 are MDHEN and SYDVKM. The V gene end was trimmed by 5 bases and the J gene end by 2 bases; junction bases not matched to a gene: 2. The CDR3 sequence is 13 residues long. The CDR3 nucleotides read TGTGCCAGCAGTCGGGGACAGGCCTACGAGCAGTACTTC. Protein product: CASSRGQAYEQYF. Drawing the rest from reference TRBV28 and TRBJ2-7, the complete variable domain is DVKVTQSSRYLVKRTGEKVFLECVQDMDHENMFWYRQDPGLGLRLIYFSYDVKMKEKGDIPEGYSVSREKKERFSLILESASTNQTSMYLCASSRGQAYEQYFGPGTRLTVT.

As for this clonotype: With a much larger clone just one base away, this may be a read error. The chain carries TRBV3-1 and TRBJ2-1; 8 bases line up with TRBD2. Germline trimming cut 4 bases from V and 10 bases from J; bases unmatched to any gene: 12. The length of the CDR3 is 15 residues. Germline CDR1 reads LGHDT; CDR2 reads YNNKEL (reference sequence). The CDR3 here is CASSRPPAGVREQFF. The CDR3 nucleotides read TGTGCCAGCAGCCGCCCGCCAGCGGGAGTTAGAGAGCAGTTCTTC.

The chain combines TRBV19 with TRBJ2-1; D call uncertain. V lost 10 bases, J lost 0 bases, and 13 bases lay in between. Germline V CDR1 and CDR2: LNHDA, SQIVND (reference sequence). This CDR3 has 14 amino acids. The CDR3 here is CATTPQTSYNEQFF. For the CDR3, the DNA is TGTGCCACCACCCCGCAGACCTCCTACAATGAGCAGTTCTTC.

The chain carries TRBV5-1 and TRBJ1-4, with D maybe TRBD1 (5 bases). Germline assignment: CDR1 SGHRS and CDR2 YFSETQ. V was shortened by 0 bases and J by 15 bases, with 18 bases between the two germline ends. This CDR3 comprises 14 residues. The CDR3 reads CASSLGQGRKRMFF. For the CDR3, the DNA is TGCGCCAGCAGCTTGGGGCAGGGAAGAAAACGAATGTTTTTT. Full variable domain (outside the CDR3, taken from reference TRBV5-1 and TRBJ1-4): KAGVTQTPRYLIKTRGQQVTLSCSPISGHRSVSWYQQTPGQGLQFLFEYFSETQRNKGNFPGRFSGRQFSNSRSEMNVSTLELGDSALYLCASSLGQGRKRMFFGSGTQLSVL.

The table lists this clonotype with many counts. This chain connects TRBV20-1 to TRBJ1-1; no definite D call. Germline loops: CDR1 DFQATT, CDR2 SNEGSKA (reference sequence). The CDR3 sequence is 16 residues long. Between the trimmed V and J ends, which lost 2 bases and 6 bases, there was a span of 22 bases. CDR3 region: CSARTFGRSNPAEAFF. In DNA form, the CDR3 reads TGCAGTGCTAGAACGTTCGGGCGTTCCAACCCCGCTGAAGCTTTCTTT.

In its sample, this clonotype was seen a few times. The chain couples TRBV7-9 to TRBJ1-1, with D perhaps TRBD1 (6 bases). V was pared by 4 bases and J by 7 bases, with 7 bases between. This CDR3 has 11 residues. Germline CDR1 SEHNR, CDR2 FQNEAQ (reference sequence). CDR3 sequence: CASSWTDEAFF. CDR3 nucleotides: TGTGCCAGCAGCTGGACAGATGAAGCTTTCTTT.

This clonotype turned up a few times. The V call is TRBV18, the J call TRBJ2-7; no firm D call. Trimming took 6 bases from V and 5 from J, leaving 20 bases between them. Per germline, CDR1 KGHSH and CDR2 LQKENI. This CDR3 region has 15 residues. The CDR3 nucleotides read TGTGCCAGCTCGCATGGCTGGCGGCAAGGAAACGAGCAGTACTTC. Protein sequence: CASSHGWRQGNEQYF.

The sample holds a few counts of this clonotype. V and J are TRBV19 and TRBJ2-3; tentative D call: TRBD2 (5 bases). V was trimmed by 3 bases and J by 6 bases, leaving 10 bases between them. The CDR3 is made up of 13 amino acids. Germline V gene lookup returns CDR1 LNHDA and CDR2 SQIVND (reference sequence). The CDR3 protein is CASSMGEWDTQYF. DNA of the CDR3: TGTGCCAGTAGTATGGGAGAGTGGGATACGCAGTATTTT.

This chain connects TRBV3-1 to TRBJ1-1, with D possibly matching TRBD1 (5 bases). The CDR3 contains 11 residues. Germline V gene sequence: CDR1 LGHDT, CDR2 YNNKEL (reference sequence). Between the trimmed V and J ends, which lost 0 bases and 11 bases, there was a span of 7 bases. CDR3 DNA sequence: TGTGCCAGCAGCCAAGACAGGGCGGCTTTCTTT. Translated: CASSQDRAAFF.

V gene TRBV7-8 combines with J gene TRBJ2-2; 8 bases fit TRBD2. The CDR3 loop spans 18 amino acids. CDR1 and CDR2 from the germline V gene are SGHVS and FQNEAQ. Trimming at V came to 4 bases and at J to 3 bases, leaving 13 bases not matched to a gene. The CDR3 spells CASSSPYSGGSDTGELFF. The CDR3 nucleotides read TGTGCCAGCAGCTCCCCGTACAGCGGGGGATCGGACACCGGGGAGCTGTTTTTT. Combining the CDR3 with reference TRBV7-8 and TRBJ2-2 gives the whole variable domain GAGVSQSPRYKVAKRGQDVALRCDPISGHVSLFWYQQALGQGPEFLTYFQNEAQLDKSGLPSDRFFAERPEGSVSTLKIQRTQQEDSAVYLCASSSPYSGGSDTGELFFGEGSRLTVL.

V is TRBV6-5 and J is TRBJ1-2; no reliable D call. Trimming left V 6 bases short and J 0 bases short, with 8 bases between. Per the germline V gene, CDR1 is MNHEY and CDR2 is SVGAGI. The CDR3 runs to 13 residues. For the CDR3, the DNA is TGTGCCAGCAGGTCCCCAGCTAACTATGGCTACACCTTC. Translation: CASRSPANYGYTF.

This clonotype was seen more than once but under ten times. The rearrangement links TRBV28 to TRBJ2-1; D unresolved. Germline V gene sequence: CDR1 MDHEN, CDR2 SYDVKM. V dropped 6 bases and J dropped 0 bases, with 9 bases sitting between them. This CDR3 has 14 amino acids. CDR3 nucleotide sequence: TGTGCCAGCAGGGTGACGAGCTCCTACAATGAGCAGTTCTTC. Its protein is CASRVTSSYNEQFF.

The V gene is TRBV27, the J gene TRBJ2-7; TRBD1 might be the D (6 bases). Trimming shortened V by 5 bases and J by 1 base, and 12 bases separated the two germline ends. The CDR3 runs 14 residues. CDR1 MNHEY and CDR2 SMNVEV come from the germline V gene (reference sequence). The CDR3 DNA follows: TGTGCCAGCAGTCCAGGGGACACGTCCTACGAGCAGTACTTC. This translates into CASSPGDTSYEQYF.

The chain employs TRBV9 and TRBJ2-2; D not resolved. Trimming cost V 3 bases and J 0 bases, with 6 bases left between them. CDR1 is SGDLS and CDR2 is YYNGEE in the germline V gene. This CDR3 comprises 14 residues. The CDR3 sequence: CASSDRTNTGELFF. The CDR3 coding sequence is TGTGCCAGCAGCGACCGAACGAACACCGGGGAGCTGTTTTTT.

CDR3 DNA sequence: TGTGCCATACGAAATACCTACGAGCAGTACTTC. Encoded protein: CAIRNTYEQYF. This chain connects TRBV10-3 to TRBJ2-7; D uncertain. The V end lost 9 bases, the J end lost 2 bases, and 8 bases lay between the germline ends. The CDR3 is 11 residues long. Germline V gives CDR1 ENHRY, CDR2 SYGVKD.

This clonotype was recorded at least ten times. The chain employs TRBV20-1 and TRBJ2-1; TRBD2 aligns across 7 bases. The CDR3 is 12 amino acids. The germline V gene has CDR1 DFQATT and CDR2 SNEGSKA (reference sequence). V lost 0 bases to trimming and J lost 15 bases; unmatched junction nucleotides: 8. The CDR3 DNA sequence: TGCAGTGCTAGAGATCCCCTCTCGGGGGGGTTCTTC. Translated: CSARDPLSGGFF.